This is a list of T cell receptor beta chains from one sample in a study of shared clonotypes between healthy human individuals. Sequenced by immunoSEQ multiplex PCR; TCRdb stores in-frame clones only, minus some. The sample lists roughly 2,000,000 clones; around 93% were seen once. The sequenced sample consisted of naive CD8+ T cells from PBMCs. These receptors came from a man between 18 and 35 years old in good health. Some clones in this sample may be carry-over from other donors' samples. The CDR3 runs from the conserved cysteine through the conserved F or W. A D gene is named only where the DNA matches it firmly. Size is stated for part of the rows, as once, few or many counts, or as a class when the clone is expanded.

TRBV9	-	15	TRBD2	TRBJ2-1	TGTGCCAGCAGCGTAGGAAGCGGGATTCTCAATGAGCAGTTCTTC	CASSVGSGILNEQFF
TRBV7-3	-	15	-	TRBJ2-1	TGTGCCAGCAGTTATGAGGGCAGAACCTACAATGAGCAGTTCTTC	CASSYEGRTYNEQFF
TRBV7-6	-	15	-	TRBJ1-3	TGTGCCAGCTTGCCGACGGGGCTTGGTGGAAACACCATATATTTT	CASLPTGLGGNTIYF
TRBV2	-	15	TRBD1	TRBJ2-5	TGTGCCAGCAGTGATTCGTGGGACAGTCAAGAGACCCAGTACTTC	CASSDSWDSQETQYF
TRBV27	-	15	TRBD1	TRBJ1-4	TGTGCCAGCAGCTCCGGGACAGGGGTTGGCGAAAAACTGTTTTTT	CASSSGTGVGEKLFF
TRBV29-1	-	13	-	TRBJ2-7	TGCAGCGTTGTCGGGACGGCATCCTACGAGCAGTACTTC	CSVVGTASYEQYF
TRBV30	few	13	-	TRBJ1-5	TGTGCCTGGAGGGGCAAAGGCAATCAGCCCCAGCATTTT	CAWRGKGNQPQHF
TRBV28	-	14	TRBD1	TRBJ1-5	TGTGCCAGCAGTCTGCGACAGGGCCATCAGCCCCAGCATTTT	CASSLRQGHQPQHF
TRBV6-5	-	14	-	TRBJ2-1	TGTGCCAGCAGTTACAGGGACACCTACAATGAGCAGTTCTTC	CASSYRDTYNEQFF
TRBV11-1	-	13	-	TRBJ1-2	TGTGCCAGCAGCTTTGAACGTAACTATGGCTACACCTTC	CASSFERNYGYTF
TRBV27	-	16	TRBD2	TRBJ2-7	TGTGCCAGCAGTTCCTCACTAGCGGGAGTTTCCTACGAGCAGTACTTC	CASSSSLAGVSYEQYF
TRBV7-3	-	16	TRBD1	TRBJ1-2	TGTGCCAGCAGCTTGGGGAAGACAGGGGAGAAGGATGGCTACACCTTC	CASSLGKTGEKDGYTF
TRBV6-1	-	18	TRBD2	TRBJ2-2	TGTGCCAGCAGTGTAAGGCTAGCGGGAGACGCGAACACCGGGGAGCTGTTTTTT	CASSVRLAGDANTGELFF
TRBV5-8	-	14	-	TRBJ2-7	TGTGCCAGCAGCTATGGACCGAAAAGCTACGAGCAGTACTTC	CASSYGPKSYEQYF
TRBV7-2	-	17	-	TRBJ2-4	TGTGCCAGCAGCTTAGCGGTGACAGACCTAGCCAAAAACATTCAGTACTTC	CASSLAVTDLAKNIQYF
TRBV19	-	16	-	TRBJ1-5	TGTGCCAGTAGTTCCCCTTTCGGGGGGGGCAATCAGCCCCAGCATTTT	CASSSPFGGGNQPQHF
TRBV29-1	once	14	TRBD1	TRBJ2-1	TGCAGCGCATCCGGGACAGGAATCTACAATGAGCAGTTCTTC	CSASGTGIYNEQFF
TRBV6-5	-	11	-	TRBJ1-2	TGTGCCAGCAGGTGGGGATATGGCTACACCTTC	CASRWGYGYTF
TRBV19	-	12	-	TRBJ1-1	TGTGCCAGTAGGGGGGGGTGGACTGAAGCTTTCTTT	CASRGGWTEAFF
TRBV5-3	-	16	TRBD2	TRBJ2-3	TGTGCCAGAAGCTTGGACGGGGCCCCGGGGGGGAGGACGCAGTATTTT	CARSLDGAPGGRTQYF
TRBV4-2	-	19	-	TRBJ1-4	TGTGCCAGCAGCCAAGTCATACGGAGGGGATTGGCGGCTAATGAAAAACTGTTTTTT	CASSQVIRRGLAANEKLFF
TRBV4-1	-	18	-	TRBJ1-5	TGCGCCAGCAGCCAGCCGCCGGATTTGATGGGGATTACTCAGCCCCAGCATTTT	CASSQPPDLMGITQPQHF
TRBV9	-	14	-	TRBJ2-1	TGTGCCAGCAGCGTAGTGGGAGAAACGGATGAGCAGTTCTTC	CASSVVGETDEQFF
TRBV30	-	14	-	TRBJ2-7	TGTGCCTGGAGTGTAGATTTATCGGCTCGCGAGCAGTACTTC	CAWSVDLSAREQYF
TRBV9	-	15	-	TRBJ2-7	TGTGCCAGCAGCGTAGGAGCGGACAGCTCCTACGAGCAGTACTTC	CASSVGADSSYEQYF
TRBV9	-	16	TRBD1	TRBJ2-1	TGTGCCAGCAGCCAACTTAGGGACAGGGGCTTCCATGAGCAGTTCTTC	CASSQLRDRGFHEQFF
TRBV2	-	17	-	TRBJ2-2	TGTGCCAGCAGTGAAAGCTCAATAGGGACCCGTGCCGGGGAGCTGTTTTTT	CASSESSIGTRAGELFF
TRBV6-6	-	14	-	TRBJ2-7	TGTGCCAGCAGAGAACAAGGGGTTTGGGGGGAGCAGTACTTC	CASREQGVWGEQYF
TRBV5-5	-	13	TRBD1	TRBJ2-7	TGTGCCAGCAGCCCGGGGACAGCCTACGAGCAGTACTTC	CASSPGTAYEQYF
TRBV7-2	few	14	-	TRBJ1-1	TGTGCCAGCAGCTTAGAGTTCAGGCAGAATGAAGCTTTCTTT	CASSLEFRQNEAFF
TRBV4-3	-	17	TRBD1	TRBJ1-4	TGCGCCAGCAGCCAGGGACAGGGAGGCTTCGTAGGTGAAAAACTGTTTTTT	CASSQGQGGFVGEKLFF
TRBV27	-	14	-	TRBJ1-1	TGTGCCAGCAGTTTCTTCGGAGGGGGCACTGAAGCTTTCTTT	CASSFFGGGTEAFF
TRBV5-1	-	12	-	TRBJ2-1	TGCGCCAGCCGAGCAGCGGGCAATGAGCAGTTCTTC	CASRAAGNEQFF
TRBV6-1	-	17	-	TRBJ1-1	TGTGCCAGCAGTGTTCCCCCCCGGGTGCGAGGGACCCTTGAAGCTTTCTTT	CASSVPPRVRGTLEAFF
TRBV4-3	-	15	-	TRBJ2-7	TGCGCCAGCAGCCAACTAGGGGGGGGGAAGTACGAGCAGTACTTC	CASSQLGGGKYEQYF
TRBV27	once	15	-	TRBJ2-7	TGTGCCAGCAGTTTGTCACCGCCGAAGGGCTACGAGCAGTACTTC	CASSLSPPKGYEQYF